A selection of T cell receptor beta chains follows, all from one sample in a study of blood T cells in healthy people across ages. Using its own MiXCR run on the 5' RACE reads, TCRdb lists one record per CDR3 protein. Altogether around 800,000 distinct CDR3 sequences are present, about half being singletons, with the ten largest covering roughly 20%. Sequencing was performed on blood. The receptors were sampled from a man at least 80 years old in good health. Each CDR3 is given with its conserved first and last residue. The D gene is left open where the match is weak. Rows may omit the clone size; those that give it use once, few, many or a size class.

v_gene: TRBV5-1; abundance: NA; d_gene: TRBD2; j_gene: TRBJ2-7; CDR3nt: TGCGCCAGCAGCAGATGGACTAGCGGGGTCGATGAGCAGTACTTC; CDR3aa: CASSRWTSGVDEQYF
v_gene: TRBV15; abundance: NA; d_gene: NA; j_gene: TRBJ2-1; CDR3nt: TGTGCCACCAGCAAAAACACGGGAAATGAGCAGTTCTTC; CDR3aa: CATSKNTGNEQFF
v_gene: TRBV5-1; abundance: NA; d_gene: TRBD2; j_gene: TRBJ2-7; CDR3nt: TGCGCCAGCAGCTTAAGTGGGACTAGCGGAATCTACGAGCAGTACTTC; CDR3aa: CASSLSGTSGIYEQYF
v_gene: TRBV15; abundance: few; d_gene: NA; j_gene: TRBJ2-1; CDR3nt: TGTGCCACCAGCCGACGGACAGCGTACAATGAGCAGTTCTTC; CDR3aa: CATSRRTAYNEQFF
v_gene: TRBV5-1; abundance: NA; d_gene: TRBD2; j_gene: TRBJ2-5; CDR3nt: TGCGCCAGCAGCTTTTCAGCGGGAGTTGAAGAGACCCAGTACTTC; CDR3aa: CASSFSAGVEETQYF
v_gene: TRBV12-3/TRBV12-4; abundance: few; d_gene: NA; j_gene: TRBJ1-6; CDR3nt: TGTGCCAGCAGTTTGACAGGATCTTATAATTCACCCCTCCACTTT; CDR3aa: CASSLTGSYNSPLHF
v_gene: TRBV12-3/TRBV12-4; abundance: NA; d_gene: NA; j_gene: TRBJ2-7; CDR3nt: TGTGCCAGCAGTTCAGCGGCTAGCTCCTACGAGCAGTACTTC; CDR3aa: CASSSAASSYEQYF
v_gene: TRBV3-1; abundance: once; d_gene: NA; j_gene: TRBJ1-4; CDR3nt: TGTGCCAGCAGCCCCCGATCGGCAGGCAGAAATGAAAAACTGTTTTTT; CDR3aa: CASSPRSAGRNEKLFF
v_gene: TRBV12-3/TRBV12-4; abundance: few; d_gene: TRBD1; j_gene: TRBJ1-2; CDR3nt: TGTGCCAGCAGTTTTGCGGGACAGGGCTCGACCGGCTACACCTTC; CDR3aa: CASSFAGQGSTGYTF
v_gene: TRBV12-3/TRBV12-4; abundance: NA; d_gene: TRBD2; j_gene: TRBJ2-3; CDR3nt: TGTGCCAGCAGCCCAAATCTAGCGGGAGGGTGGAAGGATACGCAGTATTTT; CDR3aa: CASSPNLAGGWKDTQYF
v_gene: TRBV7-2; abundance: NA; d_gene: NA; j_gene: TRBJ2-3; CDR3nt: TGTGCCAGCAGCCCCCCCCTTCTGACCACAGATACGCAGTATTTT; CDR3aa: CASSPPLLTTDTQYF
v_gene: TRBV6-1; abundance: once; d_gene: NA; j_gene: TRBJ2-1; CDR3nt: TGTGCCGGAGCGAATTTGGGGGGTGAGCAGTTCTTC; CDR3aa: CAGANLGGEQFF
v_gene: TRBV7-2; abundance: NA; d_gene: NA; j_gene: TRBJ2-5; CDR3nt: TGTGCCAGCAGCTTAGCGGGAAAACGGTACCAAGAGACCCAGTACTTC; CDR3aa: CASSLAGKRYQETQYF
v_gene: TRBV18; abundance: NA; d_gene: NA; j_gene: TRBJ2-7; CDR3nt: TGTGCCAGCTCATCAACCGGGTCAAATATCCACGAGCAGTACTTC; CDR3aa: CASSSTGSNIHEQYF
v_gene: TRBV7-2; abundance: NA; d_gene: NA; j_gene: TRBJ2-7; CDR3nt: TGTGCCAGCAGCGTAGATGTGGGGTCCTACGAGCAGTACTTC; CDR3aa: CASSVDVGSYEQYF
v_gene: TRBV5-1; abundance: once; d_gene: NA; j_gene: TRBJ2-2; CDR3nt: TGCGCCAGCAACCCATACACCGGGGAGCTGTTTTTT; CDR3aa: CASNPYTGELFF
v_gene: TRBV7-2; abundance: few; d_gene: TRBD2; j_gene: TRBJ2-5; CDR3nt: TGTGCCAGCAGCTCCATACGGGGGGTCCAAGAGACCCAGTACTTC; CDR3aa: CASSSIRGVQETQYF
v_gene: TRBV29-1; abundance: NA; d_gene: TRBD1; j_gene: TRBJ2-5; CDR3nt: TGCAGCGTCTTTAGACAGGGGTTAAGGGGAGAGACCCAGTACTTC; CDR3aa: CSVFRQGLRGETQYF
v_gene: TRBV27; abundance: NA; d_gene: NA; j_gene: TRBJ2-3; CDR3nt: TGTGCCAGCAGTCCCTCGGTCTTTTTCACAGATACGCAGTATTTT; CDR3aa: CASSPSVFFTDTQYF
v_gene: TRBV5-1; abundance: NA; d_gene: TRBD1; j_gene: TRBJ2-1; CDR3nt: TGCGCCAGCAGCTCAGAGGGACAGACCTACAATGAGCAGTTCTTC; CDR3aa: CASSSEGQTYNEQFF
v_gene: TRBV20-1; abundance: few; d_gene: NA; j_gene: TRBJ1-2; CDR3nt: TGCAGTGCTAGAGATCCTGGAATGAAGAATGGCTACACCTTC; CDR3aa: CSARDPGMKNGYTF
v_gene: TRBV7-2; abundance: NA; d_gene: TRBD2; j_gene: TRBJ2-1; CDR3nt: TGTGCCAGCAGCTCGCGGACTAGCGGGGGCCTCTACAATGAGCAGTTCTTC; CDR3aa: CASSSRTSGGLYNEQFF
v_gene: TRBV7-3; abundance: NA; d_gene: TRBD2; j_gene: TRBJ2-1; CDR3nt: TGTGCCAGCAGCCCGATGGGGGGGAACTCCTACAATGAGCAGTTCTTC; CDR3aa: CASSPMGGNSYNEQFF
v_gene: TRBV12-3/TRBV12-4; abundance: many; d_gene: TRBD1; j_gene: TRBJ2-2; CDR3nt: TGTGCCAGCAGCACCGGGACAGGGCCAAGAAACGGGGAGCTGTTTTTT; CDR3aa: CASSTGTGPRNGELFF
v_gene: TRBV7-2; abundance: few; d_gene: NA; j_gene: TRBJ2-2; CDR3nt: TGTGCCAGCAGTCCTGGGGGAGCGTCCGGGGAGCTGTTTTTT; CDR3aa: CASSPGGASGELFF
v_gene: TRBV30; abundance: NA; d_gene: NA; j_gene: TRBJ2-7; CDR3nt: TGTGCCTGGAACTCTGGTCCCTACGAGCAGTACTTC; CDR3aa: CAWNSGPYEQYF
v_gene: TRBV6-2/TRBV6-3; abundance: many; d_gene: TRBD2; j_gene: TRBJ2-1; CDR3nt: TGTGCCAGCAGCCATAGCGGGATCTCCTACAATGAGCAGTTCTTC; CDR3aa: CASSHSGISYNEQFF
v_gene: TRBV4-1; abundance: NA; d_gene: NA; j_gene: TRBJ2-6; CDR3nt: TGCGCCAGCAGCCAAGATCATCCAAGAATCCGGTCTGGGGCCAACGTCCTGACTTTC; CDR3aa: CASSQDHPRIRSGANVLTF